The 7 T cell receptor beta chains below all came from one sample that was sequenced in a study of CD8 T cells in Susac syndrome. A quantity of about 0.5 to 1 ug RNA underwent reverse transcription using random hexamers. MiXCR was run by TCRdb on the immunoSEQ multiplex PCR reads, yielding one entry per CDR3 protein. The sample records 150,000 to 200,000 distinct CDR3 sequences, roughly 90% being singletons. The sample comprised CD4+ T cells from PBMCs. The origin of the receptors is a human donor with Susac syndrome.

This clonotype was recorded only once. The CDR3, as DNA: TGTGCCAGCAGAGATCCGGGACGGAAGAACACTGAAGCTTTCTTT. This sequence encodes CASRDPGRKNTEAFF. The chain employs TRBV6-5 and TRBJ1-1; TRBD1 is a possible D gene (5 bases). There are 15 residues in the CDR3. The V end was cut by 6 bases, the J end by 1 base, with 15 bases between. Germline V gene lookup returns CDR1 MNHEY and CDR2 SVGAGI.

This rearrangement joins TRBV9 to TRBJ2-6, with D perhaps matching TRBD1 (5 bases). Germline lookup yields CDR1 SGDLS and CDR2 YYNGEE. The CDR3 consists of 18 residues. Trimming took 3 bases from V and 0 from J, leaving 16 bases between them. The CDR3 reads CASSGAKSGISGANVLTF. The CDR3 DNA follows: TGTGCCAGCAGCGGGGCAAAATCAGGGATCTCTGGGGCCAACGTCCTGACTTTC.

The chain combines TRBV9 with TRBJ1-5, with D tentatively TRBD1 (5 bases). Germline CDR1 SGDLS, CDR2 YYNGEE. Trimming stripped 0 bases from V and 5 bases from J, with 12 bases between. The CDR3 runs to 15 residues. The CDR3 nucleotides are TGTGCCAGCAGCGTAGGGGTTCAGGGCTATCAGCCCCAGCATTTT. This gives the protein CASSVGVQGYQPQHF.

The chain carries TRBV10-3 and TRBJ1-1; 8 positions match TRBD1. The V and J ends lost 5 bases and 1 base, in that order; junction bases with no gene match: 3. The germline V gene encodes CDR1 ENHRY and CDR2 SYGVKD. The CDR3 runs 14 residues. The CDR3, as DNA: TGTGCCATCAGTAAGACAGGGGAGAACACTGAAGCTTTCTTT. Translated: CAISKTGENTEAFF.

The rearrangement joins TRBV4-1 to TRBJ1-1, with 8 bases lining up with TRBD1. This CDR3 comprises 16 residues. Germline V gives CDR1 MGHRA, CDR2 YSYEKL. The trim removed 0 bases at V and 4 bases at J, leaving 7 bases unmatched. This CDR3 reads CASSQDSRGLSTEAFF. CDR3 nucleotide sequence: TGCGCCAGCAGCCAAGACTCCAGGGGGCTGAGCACTGAAGCTTTCTTT.

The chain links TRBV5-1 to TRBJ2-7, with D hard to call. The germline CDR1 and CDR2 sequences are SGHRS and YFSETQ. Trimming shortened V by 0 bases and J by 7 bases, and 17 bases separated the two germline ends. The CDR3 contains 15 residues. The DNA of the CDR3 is TGCGCCAGCAGCTTGGCGAGATGGGCATCTATGGAGCAGTACTTC. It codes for CASSLARWASMEQYF.

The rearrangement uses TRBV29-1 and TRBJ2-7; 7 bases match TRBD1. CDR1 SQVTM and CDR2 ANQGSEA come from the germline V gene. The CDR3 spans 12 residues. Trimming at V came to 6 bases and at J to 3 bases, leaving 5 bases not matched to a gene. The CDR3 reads CSVGQVRYEQYF. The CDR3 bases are TGCAGCGTAGGACAGGTCCGCTACGAGCAGTACTTC.